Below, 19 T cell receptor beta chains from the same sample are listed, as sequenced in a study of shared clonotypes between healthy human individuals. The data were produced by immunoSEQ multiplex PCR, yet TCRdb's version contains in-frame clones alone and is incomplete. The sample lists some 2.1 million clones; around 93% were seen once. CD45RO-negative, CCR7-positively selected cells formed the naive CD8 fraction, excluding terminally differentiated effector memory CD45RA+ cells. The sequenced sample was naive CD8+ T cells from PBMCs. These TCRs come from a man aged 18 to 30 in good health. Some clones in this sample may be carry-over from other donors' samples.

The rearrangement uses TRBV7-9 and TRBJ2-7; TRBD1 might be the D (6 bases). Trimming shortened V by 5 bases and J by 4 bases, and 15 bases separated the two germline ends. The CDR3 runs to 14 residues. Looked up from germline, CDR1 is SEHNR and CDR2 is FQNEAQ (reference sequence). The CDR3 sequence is CASSIDRLTYEQYF. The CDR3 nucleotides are TGTGCCAGCAGCATCGACAGGTTGACTTACGAGCAGTACTTC.

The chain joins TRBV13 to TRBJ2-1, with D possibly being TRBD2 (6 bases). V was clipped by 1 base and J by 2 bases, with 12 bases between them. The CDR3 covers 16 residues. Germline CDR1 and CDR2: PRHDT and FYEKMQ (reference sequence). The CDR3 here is CASSLEEGGTYNEQFF. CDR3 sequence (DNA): TGTGCCAGCAGCTTAGAGGAAGGCGGGACCTACAATGAGCAGTTCTTC.

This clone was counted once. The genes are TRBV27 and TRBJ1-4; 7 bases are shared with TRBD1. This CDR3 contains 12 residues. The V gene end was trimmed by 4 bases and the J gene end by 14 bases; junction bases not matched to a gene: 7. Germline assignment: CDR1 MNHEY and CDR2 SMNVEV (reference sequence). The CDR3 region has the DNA TGTGCCAGCAGTTCATCGACAGGGCGCCTGTTTTTT. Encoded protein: CASSSSTGRLFF.

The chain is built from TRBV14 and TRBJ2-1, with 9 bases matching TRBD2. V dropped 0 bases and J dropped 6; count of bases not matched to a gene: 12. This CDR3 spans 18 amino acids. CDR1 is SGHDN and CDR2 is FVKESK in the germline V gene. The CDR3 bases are TGTGCCAGCAGCCAAGACTATCGATCGCGGGAGGGTAGCAATGAGCAGTTCTTC. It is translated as CASSQDYRSREGSNEQFF.

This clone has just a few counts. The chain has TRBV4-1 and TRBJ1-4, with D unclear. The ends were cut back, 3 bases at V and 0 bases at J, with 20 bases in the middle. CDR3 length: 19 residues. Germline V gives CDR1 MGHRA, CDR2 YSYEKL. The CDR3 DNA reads TGCGCCAGCAGCCAGAGACCCGGGGTTTCCCCCGCAACTAATGAAAAACTGTTTTTT. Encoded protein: CASSQRPGVSPATNEKLFF.

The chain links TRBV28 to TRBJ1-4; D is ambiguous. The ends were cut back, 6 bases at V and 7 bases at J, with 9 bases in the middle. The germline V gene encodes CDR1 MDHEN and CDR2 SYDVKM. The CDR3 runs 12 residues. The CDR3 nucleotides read TGTGCCAGCAGACGCGGAGGTGAAAAACTGTTTTTT. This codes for CASRRGGEKLFF.

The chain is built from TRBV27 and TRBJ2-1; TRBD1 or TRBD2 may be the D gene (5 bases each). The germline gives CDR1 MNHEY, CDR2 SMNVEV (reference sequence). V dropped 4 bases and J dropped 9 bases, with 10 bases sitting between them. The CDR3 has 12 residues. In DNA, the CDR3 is TGTGCCAGCAGTTACGGGGACGGTGAGCAGTTCTTC. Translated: CASSYGDGEQFF.

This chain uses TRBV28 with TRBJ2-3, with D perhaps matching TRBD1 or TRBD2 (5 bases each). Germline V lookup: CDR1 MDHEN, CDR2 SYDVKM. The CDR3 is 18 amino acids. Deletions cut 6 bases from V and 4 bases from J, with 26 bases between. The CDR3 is CASSTPGRAFVGADTQYF. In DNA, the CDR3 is TGTGCCAGCAGCACCCCGGGGCGGGCTTTCGTGGGGGCAGATACGCAGTATTTT.

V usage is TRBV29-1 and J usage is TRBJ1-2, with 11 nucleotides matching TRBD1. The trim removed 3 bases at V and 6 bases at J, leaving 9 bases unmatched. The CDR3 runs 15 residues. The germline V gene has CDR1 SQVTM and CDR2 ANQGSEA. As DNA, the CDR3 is TGCAGCGTTGAGAGGACAGGGGGCGCCTTGGATGGCTACACCTTC. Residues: CSVERTGGALDGYTF.

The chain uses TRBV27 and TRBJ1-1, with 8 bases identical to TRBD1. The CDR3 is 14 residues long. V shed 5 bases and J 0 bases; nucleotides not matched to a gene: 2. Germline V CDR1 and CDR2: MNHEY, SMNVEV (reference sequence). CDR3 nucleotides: TGTGCCAGCAGTCCGGACAGGGTGAACACTGAAGCTTTCTTT. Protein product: CASSPDRVNTEAFF.

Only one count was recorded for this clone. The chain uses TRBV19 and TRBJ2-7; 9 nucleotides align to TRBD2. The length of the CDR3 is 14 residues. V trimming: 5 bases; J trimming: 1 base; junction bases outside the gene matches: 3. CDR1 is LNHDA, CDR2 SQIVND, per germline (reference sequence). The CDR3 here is CASSWAGGSYEQYF. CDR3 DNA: TGTGCCAGTAGTTGGGCGGGAGGGTCCTACGAGCAGTACTTC.

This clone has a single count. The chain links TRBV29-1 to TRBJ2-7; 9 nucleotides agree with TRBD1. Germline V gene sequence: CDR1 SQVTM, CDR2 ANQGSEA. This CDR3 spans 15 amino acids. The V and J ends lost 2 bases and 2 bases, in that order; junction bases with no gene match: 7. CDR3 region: CSVELGQGFPYEQYF. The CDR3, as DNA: TGCAGCGTTGAATTGGGACAGGGCTTTCCCTACGAGCAGTACTTC.

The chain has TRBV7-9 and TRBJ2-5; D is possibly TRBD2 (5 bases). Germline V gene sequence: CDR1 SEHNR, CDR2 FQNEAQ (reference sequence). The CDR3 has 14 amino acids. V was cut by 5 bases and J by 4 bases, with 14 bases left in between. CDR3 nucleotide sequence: TGTGCCAGCAGCCCCACTGGGCGGGTAGAGACCCAGTACTTC. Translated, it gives CASSPTGRVETQYF.

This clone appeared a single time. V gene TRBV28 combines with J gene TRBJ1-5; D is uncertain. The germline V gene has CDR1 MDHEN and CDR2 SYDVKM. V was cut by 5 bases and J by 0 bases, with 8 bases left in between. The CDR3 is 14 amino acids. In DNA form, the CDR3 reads TGTGCCAGCAGTCCTATTAATAGCAATCAGCCCCAGCATTTT. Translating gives CASSPINSNQPQHF.

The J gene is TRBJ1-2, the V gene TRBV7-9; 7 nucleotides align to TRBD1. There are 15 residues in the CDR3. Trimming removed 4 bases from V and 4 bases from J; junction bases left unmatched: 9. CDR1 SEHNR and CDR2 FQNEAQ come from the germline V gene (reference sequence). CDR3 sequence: CASSSARTGFYGYTF. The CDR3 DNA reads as TGTGCCAGCAGCTCTGCCAGGACAGGATTCTATGGCTACACCTTC.

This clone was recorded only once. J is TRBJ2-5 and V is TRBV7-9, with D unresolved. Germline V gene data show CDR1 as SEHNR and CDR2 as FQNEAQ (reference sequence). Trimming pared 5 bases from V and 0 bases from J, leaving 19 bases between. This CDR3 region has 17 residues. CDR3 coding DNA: TGTGCCAGCAGCCCTCCCGTAGTGACACCGTACCAAGAGACCCAGTACTTC. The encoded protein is CASSPPVVTPYQETQYF.

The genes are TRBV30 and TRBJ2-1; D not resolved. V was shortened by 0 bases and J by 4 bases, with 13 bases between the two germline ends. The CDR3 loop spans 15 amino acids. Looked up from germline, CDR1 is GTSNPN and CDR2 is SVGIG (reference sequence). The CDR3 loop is CAWSVKLTSYNEQFF. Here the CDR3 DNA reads TGTGCCTGGAGTGTAAAACTGACTTCATACAATGAGCAGTTCTTC.

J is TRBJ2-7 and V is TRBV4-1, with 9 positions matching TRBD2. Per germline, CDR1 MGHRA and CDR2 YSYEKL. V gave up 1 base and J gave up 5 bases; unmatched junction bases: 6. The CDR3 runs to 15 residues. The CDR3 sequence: CASSQVAGVVHEQYF. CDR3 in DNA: TGCGCCAGCAGCCAAGTAGCGGGAGTTGTCCACGAGCAGTACTTC.

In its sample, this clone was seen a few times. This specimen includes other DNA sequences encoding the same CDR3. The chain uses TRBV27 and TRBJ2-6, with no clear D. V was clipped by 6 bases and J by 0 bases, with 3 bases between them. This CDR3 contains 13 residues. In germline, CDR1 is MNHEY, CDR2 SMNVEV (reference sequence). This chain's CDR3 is CASSSSGANVLTF. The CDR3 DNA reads TGTGCCAGCAGCTCCTCTGGGGCCAACGTCCTGACTTTC.